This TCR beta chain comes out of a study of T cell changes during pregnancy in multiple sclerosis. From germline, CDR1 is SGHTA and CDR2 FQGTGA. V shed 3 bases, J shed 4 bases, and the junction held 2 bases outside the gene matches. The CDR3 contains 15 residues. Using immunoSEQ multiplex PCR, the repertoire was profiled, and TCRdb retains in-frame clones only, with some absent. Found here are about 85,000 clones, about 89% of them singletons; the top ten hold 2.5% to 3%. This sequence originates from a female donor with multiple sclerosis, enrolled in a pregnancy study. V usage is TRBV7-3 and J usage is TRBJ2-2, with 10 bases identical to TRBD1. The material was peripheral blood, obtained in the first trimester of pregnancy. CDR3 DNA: TGTGCCAGCAGCTTGGGACAGGGGCTCACCGGGGAGCTGTTTTTT. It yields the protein CASSLGQGLTGELFF.